Reported below is one T cell receptor beta chain. Its target is not known. This CDR3 has 12 amino acids. Trimming took off 4 bases at V and 6 bases at J, with 7 bases between the two ends. These data come from a study of siplizumab effects on memory and regulatory T cells. The study, taken as a whole, reports: Major contributors to the alloresponse seemed to be naive T cells, which also appeared more diverse than memory cells. The study did not confirm that proliferating Tregs from siplizumab cultures were suppressive. On average, roughly 69% of mappable alloreactive CD4+ clones were Treg-derived under siplizumab, against roughly 27% in controls.

TCRdb keeps only in-frame clones here, not all; method: immunoSEQ multiplex PCR. Of over 10,000 clones listed, roughly 40% are singletons. Mixed lymphocyte reaction cells were cocultured at 37°C for about six days. Investigators stained responder PBMCs with CFSE and stimulator PBMCs with Violet Dye, then mixed them 1:1. Input material: CFSE-low (dividing) CD8+ T cells sorted from an allogeneic mixed lymphocyte reaction. The sequence was obtained from a human donor in good health; the cells came from an allogeneic mixed lymphocyte reaction. V gene TRBV5-3 combines with J gene TRBJ2-2; D gene ambiguous. TRBV5-3 is an ORF for which the function is uncertain. The chain's CDR3 is CARSTTPGELFF. CDR3 coding DNA: TGTGCCAGAAGCACCACCCCCGGGGAGCTGTTTTTT.